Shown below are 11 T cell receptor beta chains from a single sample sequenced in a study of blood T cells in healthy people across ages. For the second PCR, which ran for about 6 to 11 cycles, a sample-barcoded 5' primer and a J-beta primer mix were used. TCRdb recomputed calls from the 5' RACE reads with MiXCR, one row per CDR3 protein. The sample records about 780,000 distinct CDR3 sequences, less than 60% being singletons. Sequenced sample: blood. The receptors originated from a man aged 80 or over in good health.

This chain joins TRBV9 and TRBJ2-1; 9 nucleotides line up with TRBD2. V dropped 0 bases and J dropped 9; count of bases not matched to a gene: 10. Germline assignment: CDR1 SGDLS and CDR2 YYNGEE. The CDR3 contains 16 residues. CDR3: CASSVGLAGVVAEQFF. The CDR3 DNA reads TGTGCCAGCAGCGTAGGTTTAGCGGGAGTTGTTGCTGAGCAGTTCTTC.

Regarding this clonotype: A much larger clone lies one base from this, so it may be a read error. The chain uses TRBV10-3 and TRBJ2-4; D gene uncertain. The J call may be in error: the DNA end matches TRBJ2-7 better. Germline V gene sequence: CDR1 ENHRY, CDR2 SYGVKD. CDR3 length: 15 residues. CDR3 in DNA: TGTGCCGTCAGTGAGTCCCATGACCCAAAAGGCGAGCAGTACTTC. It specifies CAVSESHDPKGEQYF.

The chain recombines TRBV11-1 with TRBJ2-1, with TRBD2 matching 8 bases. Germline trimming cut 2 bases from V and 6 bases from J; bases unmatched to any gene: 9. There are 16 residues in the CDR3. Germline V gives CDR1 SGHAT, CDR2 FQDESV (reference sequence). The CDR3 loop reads CASSLRAGVLRNEQFF. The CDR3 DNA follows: TGTGCCAGCAGCTTACGAGCGGGAGTACTCCGCAATGAGCAGTTCTTC.

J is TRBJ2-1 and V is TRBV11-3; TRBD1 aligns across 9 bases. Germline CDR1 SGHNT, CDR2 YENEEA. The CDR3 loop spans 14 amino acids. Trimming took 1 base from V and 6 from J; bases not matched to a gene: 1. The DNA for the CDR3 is TGTGCCAGCAGCTTAGGGACAGGGGTCAATGAGCAGTTCTTC. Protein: CASSLGTGVNEQFF.

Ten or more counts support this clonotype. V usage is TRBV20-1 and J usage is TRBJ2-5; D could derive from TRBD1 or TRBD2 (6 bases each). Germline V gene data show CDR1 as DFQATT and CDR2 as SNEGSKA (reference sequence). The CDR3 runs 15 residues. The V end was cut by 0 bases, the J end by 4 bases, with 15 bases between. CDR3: CSARDPPGEAETQYF. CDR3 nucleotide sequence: TGCAGTGCTAGAGATCCACCAGGGGAGGCAGAGACCCAGTACTTC.

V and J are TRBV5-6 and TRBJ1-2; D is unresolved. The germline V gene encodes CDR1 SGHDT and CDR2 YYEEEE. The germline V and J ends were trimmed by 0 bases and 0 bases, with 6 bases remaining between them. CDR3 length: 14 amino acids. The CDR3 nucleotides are TGTGCCAGCAGCTTGGATCGGACTAACTATGGCTACACCTTC. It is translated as CASSLDRTNYGYTF.

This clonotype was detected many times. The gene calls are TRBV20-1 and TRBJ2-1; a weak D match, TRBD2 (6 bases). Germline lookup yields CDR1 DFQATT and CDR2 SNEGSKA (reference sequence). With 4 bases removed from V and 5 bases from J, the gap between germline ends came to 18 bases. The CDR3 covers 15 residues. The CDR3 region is CSATPGLGDHNEQFF. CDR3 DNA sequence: TGCAGTGCTACCCCGGGACTGGGAGACCACAATGAGCAGTTCTTC.

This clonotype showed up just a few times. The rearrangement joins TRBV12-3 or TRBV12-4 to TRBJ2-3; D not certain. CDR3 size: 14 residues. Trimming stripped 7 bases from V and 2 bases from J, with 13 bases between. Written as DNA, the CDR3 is TGTGCCAGCATTTTCCGGGCCTACACAGATACGCAGTATTTT. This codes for CASIFRAYTDTQYF.

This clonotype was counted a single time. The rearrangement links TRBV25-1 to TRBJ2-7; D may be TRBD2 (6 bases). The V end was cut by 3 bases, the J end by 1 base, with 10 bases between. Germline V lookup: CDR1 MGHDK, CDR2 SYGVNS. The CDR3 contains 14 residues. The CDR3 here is CASSEWEESYEQYF. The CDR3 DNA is TGTGCCAGCAGTGAGTGGGAGGAGTCCTACGAGCAGTACTTC.

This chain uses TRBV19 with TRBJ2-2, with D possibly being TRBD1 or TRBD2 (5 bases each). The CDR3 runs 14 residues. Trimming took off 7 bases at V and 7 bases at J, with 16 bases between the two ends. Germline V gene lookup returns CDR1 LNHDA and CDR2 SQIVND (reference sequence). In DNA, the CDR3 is TGTGCCAGTAAGCCCCGGGGCCGCGGCGGGGAGCTGTTTTTT. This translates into CASKPRGRGGELFF.

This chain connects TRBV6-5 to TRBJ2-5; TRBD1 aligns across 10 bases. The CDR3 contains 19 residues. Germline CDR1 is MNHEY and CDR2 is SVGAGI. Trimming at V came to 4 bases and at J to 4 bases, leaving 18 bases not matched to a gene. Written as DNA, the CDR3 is TGTGCCAGCAGTTTACGCCGGGACAGGGGTCCAACGGGGGTAGAGACCCAGTACTTC. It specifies CASSLRRDRGPTGVETQYF.